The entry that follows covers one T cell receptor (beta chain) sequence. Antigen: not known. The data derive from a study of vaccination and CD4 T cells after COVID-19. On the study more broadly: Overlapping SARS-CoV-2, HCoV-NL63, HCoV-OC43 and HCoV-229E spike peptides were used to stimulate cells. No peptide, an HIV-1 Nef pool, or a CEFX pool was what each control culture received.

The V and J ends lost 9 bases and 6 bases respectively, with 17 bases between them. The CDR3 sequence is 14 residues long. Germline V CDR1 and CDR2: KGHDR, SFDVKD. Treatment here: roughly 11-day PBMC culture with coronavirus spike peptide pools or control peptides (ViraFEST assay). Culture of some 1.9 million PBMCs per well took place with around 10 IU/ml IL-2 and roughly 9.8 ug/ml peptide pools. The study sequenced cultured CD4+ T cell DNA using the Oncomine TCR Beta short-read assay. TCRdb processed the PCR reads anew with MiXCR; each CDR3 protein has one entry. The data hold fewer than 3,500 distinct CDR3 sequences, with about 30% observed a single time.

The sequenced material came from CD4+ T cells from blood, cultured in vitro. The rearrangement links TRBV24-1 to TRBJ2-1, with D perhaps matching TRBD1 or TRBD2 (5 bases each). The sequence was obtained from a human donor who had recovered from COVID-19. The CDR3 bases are TGTGCCACCGCCCCCGGGGCCGTGACCAATGAGCAGTTCTTC. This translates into CATAPGAVTNEQFF.